These 7 T cell receptor beta chains came from one sample sequenced in a study of read filtering for tumor transcriptome and immune sequencing. This library used roughly 400 ng RNA and molecular barcoded adaptors spanning alpha/delta and beta/gamma chains. From the reads, TCRdb called clonotypes with MiXCR, one entry per CDR3 protein. The data contain about 130,000 distinct CDR3 sequences, 13% of them singletons. Input material: a population of CD138-negative cells sorted from bone marrow. These receptor sequences come from a donor aged 40 or over with multiple myeloma.

A remark on this clonotype: Given a much more abundant clone one base away, this may be a read error. The chain is built from TRBV25-1 and TRBJ1-1; the D is unclear. CDR1 is MGHDK, CDR2 SYGVNS, per germline. Trimming left V 10 bases short and J 3 bases short, with 24 bases between. CDR3 length equals 16 residues. For the CDR3, the DNA is TGTGCCATCAGGCCTGTGTTGGGGAGTGGAGACACTGAAGCTTTCTTT. Translating gives CAIRPVLGSGDTEAFF.

This clonotype was observed at least ten times. V gene TRBV9 combines with J gene TRBJ2-1; 7 bases are shared with TRBD1. CDR1 and CDR2 (germline): SGDLS, YYNGEE. The CDR3 covers 15 residues. V shed 0 bases and J 3 bases; nucleotides not matched to a gene: 3. The CDR3, as DNA: TGTGCCAGCAGCGTAGAAGGGGGCGGCTACAATGAGCAGTTCTTC. It yields the protein CASSVEGGGYNEQFF.

Many counts were recorded for this clonotype. This chain connects TRBV6-6 to TRBJ2-1; TRBD2 aligns across 11 bases. V lost 7 bases, J lost 5 bases, and 4 bases stayed unmatched. CDR3 length: 14 residues. Per germline, CDR1 MNHNY and CDR2 SVGAGI (reference sequence). Here the CDR3 reads CASTGTSGHNEQFF. The CDR3 DNA follows: TGTGCCAGCACCGGGACTAGCGGTCACAATGAGCAGTTCTTC.

This clonotype was detected many times. V usage is TRBV5-1 and J usage is TRBJ2-3, with D possibly being TRBD2 (5 bases). CDR1 is SGHRS and CDR2 is YFSETQ in the germline V gene. V lost 0 bases and J lost 3, with 8 bases in between. The CDR3 has 14 amino acids. The CDR3 region is CASSLDRETDTQYF. The DNA for the CDR3 is TGCGCCAGCAGCTTGGACCGGGAAACAGATACGCAGTATTTT.

At least ten counts were recorded for this clonotype. The chain has TRBV29-1 and TRBJ2-3, with 15 bases that match TRBD2. The CDR3 extends over 17 amino acids. The V and J ends lost 7 bases and 2 bases, in that order; junction bases with no gene match: 10. Germline assignment: CDR1 SQVTM and CDR2 ANQGSEA. CDR3 coding DNA: TGCAGCGCCGGACTAGCGGGAGGGTGGGGGTCCACAGATACGCAGTATTTT. This encodes CSAGLAGGWGSTDTQYF.

At least ten counts were recorded for this clonotype. CDR3 sequence (DNA): TGTGCCAGCAGAAAAGGGGGGGGGAGCACAGATACGCAGTATTTT. This codes for CASRKGGGSTDTQYF. This chain connects TRBV6-6 to TRBJ2-3, with a weak D call TRBD2 (7 bases). The CDR3 is 15 amino acids. Per the germline V gene, CDR1 is MNHNY and CDR2 is SVGAGI (reference sequence). V was shortened by 6 bases and J by 0 bases, with 13 bases between the two germline ends.

The sample holds many counts of this clonotype. The J gene is TRBJ1-1, the V gene TRBV3-1, with D possibly TRBD1 on 5 matching bases. In germline, CDR1 is LGHDT, CDR2 YNNKEL (reference sequence). The CDR3 contains 14 residues. The V and J ends lost 2 bases and 2 bases respectively, with 9 bases between them. The CDR3 DNA is TGTGCCAGCAGCCAATCCAGGGTCAACACTGAAGCTTTCTTT. Translated, it gives CASSQSRVNTEAFF.